The 7 T cell receptor beta chains in this list originate from one sample, sequenced in a study of T cells in Graves' hyperthyroidism and ophthalmopathy (dated by TCRdb to about 2019). Libraries were constructed by multiplex PCR. Sequencing instrument: Illumina HiSeq 2000. Amplification of TCR beta CDR3 regions was carried out from RNA transcripts. A first-round RT-PCR of the TCR CDR3 used the HTBI primer set with the Qiagen OneStep RT-PCR kit. Clones were called with MiXCR by TCRdb after fastp trimmed the public reads at Q25, and only in-frame beta chains were retained. Each record represents a unique CDR3 protein, reported with the most common genes and DNA among its rows. Counted in this sample were a few hundred thousand distinct CDR3 sequences; approximately 17% of them appeared once. The ten most abundant clones make up around two fifths of the sample. The sequencing sample was made of blood. These receptors came from a man between 18 and 35 years old with Graves' ophthalmopathy.

This clonotype was observed a few times. V is TRBV10-1 and J is TRBJ1-5; 7 bases agree with TRBD1. V lost 2 bases to trimming and J lost 6 bases; unmatched junction nucleotides: 4. Germline loops: CDR1 WNHNN, CDR2 SYGVQD (reference sequence). The CDR3 loop spans 14 amino acids. CDR3 sequence reads: CASSEGTVGQPQHF. The CDR3, as DNA: TGCGCCAGCAGTGAGGGGACAGTAGGTCAGCCCCAGCATTTT.

A remark on this clonotype: This may arise from a read error, as a much more abundant clone is one base away. The conserved final phenylalanine or tryptophan is absent from the CDR3, which likely points to a read error. The chain carries TRBV7-3 and TRBJ2-5; 10 nucleotides line up with TRBD1. CDR1 and CDR2 from the germline V gene are SGHTA and FQGTGA. The CDR3 runs to 15 residues. V dropped 3 bases and J dropped 4; count of bases not matched to a gene: 5. CDR3 sequence (DNA): TGTGCCAGCAGCTTGGGACAGGGGCGTCCAGAGACCCAGTACCTC. Amino acid sequence: CASSLGQGRPETQYL.

This clonotype was detected a few times. The V call is TRBV2, the J call TRBJ2-1, with 8 positions matching TRBD1. Trimming cost V 8 bases and J 4 bases; bases outside gene matches: 10. CDR3 length: 15 amino acids. Germline V CDR1 and CDR2: SNHLY, FYNNEI. The CDR3 DNA reads as TGTGCCAGCGGACCGGGGACAGGAGCTTACAATGAGCAGTTCTTC. This codes for CASGPGTGAYNEQFF.

The gene calls are TRBV3-1 and TRBJ1-6; D gene uncertain. V was pared by 4 bases and J by 6 bases, with 10 bases between. CDR1 and CDR2 (germline): LGHDT, YNNKEL (reference sequence). The CDR3 is made up of 14 amino acids. CDR3 protein: CASSLGFLNSPLHF. CDR3 coding DNA: TGTGCCAGCAGCCTCGGATTCCTTAATTCACCCCTCCACTTT.

This clonotype was seen repeatedly, ten times or more. The V and J genes are TRBV7-3 and TRBJ2-3, with a weak D call TRBD2 (6 bases). This CDR3 comprises 16 residues. The V gene's germline CDR1 is SGHTA and CDR2 FQGTGA. Trimming took off 4 bases at V and 6 bases at J, with 20 bases between the two ends. The CDR3, as DNA: TGTGCCAGCAGCTCTTCCGCGAGGGGCGGAGGGGATACGCAGTATTTT. Residues: CASSSSARGGGDTQYF.

This clonotype has a count of ten or more. The genes are TRBV3-1 and TRBJ2-2; D is undetermined. CDR1 and CDR2 (germline): LGHDT, YNNKEL (reference sequence). The CDR3 sequence is 14 residues long. Trimming removed 1 base at V and 1 base at J, with 4 bases between. The CDR3 loop reads CASSQVENTGELFF. The CDR3 DNA reads as TGTGCCAGCAGCCAAGTTGAGAACACCGGGGAGCTGTTTTTT.

The table lists this clonotype with a few counts. This may arise from a read error, as a much more abundant clone is one base away. The genes are TRBV6-1 and TRBJ1-2; D not certain. Germline values: CDR1 MNHNS, CDR2 SASEGT. The CDR3 has 12 amino acids. Trimming took off 1 base at V and 4 bases at J, with 4 bases between the two ends. The chain's CDR3 is CASSEDSYGYTF. Written as DNA, the CDR3 is TGTGCCAGCAGTGAAGACTCCTATGGCTACACCTTC.